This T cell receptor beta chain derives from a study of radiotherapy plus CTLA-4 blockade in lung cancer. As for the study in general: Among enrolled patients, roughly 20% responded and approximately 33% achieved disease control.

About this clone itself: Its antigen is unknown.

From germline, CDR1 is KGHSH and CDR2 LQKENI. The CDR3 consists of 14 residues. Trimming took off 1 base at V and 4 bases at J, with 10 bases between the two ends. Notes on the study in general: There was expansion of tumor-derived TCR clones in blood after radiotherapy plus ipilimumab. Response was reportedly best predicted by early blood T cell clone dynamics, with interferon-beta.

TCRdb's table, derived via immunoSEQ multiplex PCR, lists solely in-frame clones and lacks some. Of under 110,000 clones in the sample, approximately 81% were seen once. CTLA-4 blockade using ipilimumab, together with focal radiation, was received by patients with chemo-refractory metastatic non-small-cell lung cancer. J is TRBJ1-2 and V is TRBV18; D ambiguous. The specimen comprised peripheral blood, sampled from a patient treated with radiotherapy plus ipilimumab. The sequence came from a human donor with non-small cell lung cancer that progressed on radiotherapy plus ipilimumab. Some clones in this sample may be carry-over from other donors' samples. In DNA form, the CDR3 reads TGTGCCAGCTCACCACAGGGAGAAGTCTATGGCTACACCTTC. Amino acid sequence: CASSPQGEVYGYTF.